This TCR beta chain originates from a study of tissue T cells after allogeneic stem cell transplantation. Study-level findings and limits: Alloreactivity or antigen specificity of tissue TCRs was not determined; some clones might be host cells.

The time point is: mouse harvest day 7 after allogeneic transplant. Each mouse received 10^7 T-cell-depleted marrow cells plus 10^6 splenic CD5+ T cells by tail vein. Mice had MHC-mismatched B6 into BALB/c GVHD, sampled day 7 or 14. Only in-frame clones appear in the TCRdb table, and some are missing; sequencing was by immunoSEQ multiplex PCR. The sample yields roughly 9,000 clones, approximately 50% seen once. The CDR3 sequence is 11 residues long. Looked up from germline, CDR1 is KGHPV and CDR2 is FQNQEV (reference sequence). The V end lost 4 bases, the J end lost 2 bases, and 1 base lay between the germline ends. In regard to this clone: No antigen is known for it. The listed genes are named as in mouse. The sequenced fragment ends 1 residue before the CDR3 boundary, so the rest is inferred from the germline J gene.

The rearrangement joins TRBV26 to TRBJ2-5, with D unclear. Source material: gut tissue. This sequence was found in a female BALB/c mouse given C57BL/6 T cells with graft-versus-host disease after an allogeneic hematopoietic cell transplant. CDR3 in amino acids: CASSRQDTQYF. The sequenced CDR3 bases are TGTGCCAGCAGTCGCCAAGACACCCAGTAC.